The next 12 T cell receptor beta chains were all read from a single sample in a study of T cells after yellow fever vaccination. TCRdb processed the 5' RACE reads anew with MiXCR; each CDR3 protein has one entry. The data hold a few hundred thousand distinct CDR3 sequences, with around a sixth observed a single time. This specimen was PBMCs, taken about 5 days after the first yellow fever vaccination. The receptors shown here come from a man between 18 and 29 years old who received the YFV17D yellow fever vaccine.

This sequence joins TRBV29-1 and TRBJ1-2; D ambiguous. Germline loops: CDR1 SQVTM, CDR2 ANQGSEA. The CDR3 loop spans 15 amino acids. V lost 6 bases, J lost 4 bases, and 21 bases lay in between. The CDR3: CSVRTLLGYGYGYTF. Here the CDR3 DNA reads TGCAGCGTCCGAACACTGCTAGGGTACGGCTATGGCTACACCTTC.

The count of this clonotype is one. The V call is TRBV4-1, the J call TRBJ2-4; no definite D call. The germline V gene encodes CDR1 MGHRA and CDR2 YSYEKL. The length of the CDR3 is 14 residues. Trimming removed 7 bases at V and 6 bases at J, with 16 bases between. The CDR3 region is CASTFRIVSNIQYF. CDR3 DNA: TGCGCCAGCACCTTCCGTATAGTCTCAAACATTCAGTACTTC.

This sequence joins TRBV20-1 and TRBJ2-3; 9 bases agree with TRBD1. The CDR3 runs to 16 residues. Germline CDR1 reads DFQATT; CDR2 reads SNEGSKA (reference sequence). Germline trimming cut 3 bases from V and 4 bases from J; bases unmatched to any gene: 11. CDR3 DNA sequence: TGCAGTGCTAGTCCCCCTCCGGGACAGGGTCCAGATACGCAGTATTTT. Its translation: CSASPPPGQGPDTQYF.

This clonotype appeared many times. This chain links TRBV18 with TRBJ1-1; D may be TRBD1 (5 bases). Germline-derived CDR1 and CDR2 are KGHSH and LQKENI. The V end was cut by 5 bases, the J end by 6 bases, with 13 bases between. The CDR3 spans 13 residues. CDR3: CASSGRGRAEAFF. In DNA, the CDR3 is TGTGCCAGCTCAGGTAGGGGAAGGGCTGAAGCTTTCTTT.

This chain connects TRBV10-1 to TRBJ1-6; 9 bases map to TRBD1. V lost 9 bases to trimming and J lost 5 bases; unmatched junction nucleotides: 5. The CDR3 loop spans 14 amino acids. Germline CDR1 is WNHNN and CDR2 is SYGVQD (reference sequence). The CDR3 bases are TGCGCCAGTGGAACAGGGGGCGATAATTCACCCCTCCACTTT. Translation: CASGTGGDNSPLHF.

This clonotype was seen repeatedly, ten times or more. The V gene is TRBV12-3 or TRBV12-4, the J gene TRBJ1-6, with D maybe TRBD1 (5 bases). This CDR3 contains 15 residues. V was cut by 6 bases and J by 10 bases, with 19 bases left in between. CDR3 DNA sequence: TGTGCCAGCAGCCTTCGGGACCCTAGGGACTCACCCCTCCACTTT. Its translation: CASSLRDPRDSPLHF.

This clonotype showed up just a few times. The CDR3 sequence: CASSFGAGVETQYF. The CDR3 DNA sequence: TGCGCCAGCAGCTTTGGTGCGGGAGTGGAGACCCAGTACTTC. V usage is TRBV5-1 and J usage is TRBJ2-5; 7 nucleotides align to TRBD2. The ends lost 2 bases at V and 5 bases at J; junction bases unmatched: 6. This CDR3 contains 14 residues. The germline CDR1 and CDR2 sequences are SGHRS and YFSETQ. Together with reference TRBV5-1 and TRBJ2-5, the CDR3 gives the full variable domain: KAGVTQTPRYLIKTRGQQVTLSCSPISGHRSVSWYQQTPGQGLQFLFEYFSETQRNKGNFPGRFSGRQFSNSRSEMNVSTLELGDSALYLCASSFGAGVETQYFGPGTRLLVL.

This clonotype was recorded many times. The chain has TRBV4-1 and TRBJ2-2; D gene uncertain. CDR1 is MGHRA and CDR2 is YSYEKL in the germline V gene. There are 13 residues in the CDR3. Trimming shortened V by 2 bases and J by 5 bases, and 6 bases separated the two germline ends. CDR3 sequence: CASSQTDTGELFF. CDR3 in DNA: TGCGCCAGCAGCCAAACCGATACCGGGGAGCTGTTTTTT.

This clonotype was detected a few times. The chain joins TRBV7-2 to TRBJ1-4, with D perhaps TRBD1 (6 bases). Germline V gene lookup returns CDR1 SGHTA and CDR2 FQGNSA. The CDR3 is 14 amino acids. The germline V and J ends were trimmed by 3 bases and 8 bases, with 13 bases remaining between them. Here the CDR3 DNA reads TGTGCCAGCAGCTTCGCAGGGGCGGCAGAAAAACTGTTTTTT. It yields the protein CASSFAGAAEKLFF. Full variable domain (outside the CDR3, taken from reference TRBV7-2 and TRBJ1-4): GAGVSQSPSNKVTEKGKDVELRCDPISGHTALYWYRQSLGQGLEFLIYFQGNSAPDKSGLPSDRFSAERTGGSVSTLTIQRTQQEDSAVYLCASSFAGAAEKLFFGSGTQLSVL.

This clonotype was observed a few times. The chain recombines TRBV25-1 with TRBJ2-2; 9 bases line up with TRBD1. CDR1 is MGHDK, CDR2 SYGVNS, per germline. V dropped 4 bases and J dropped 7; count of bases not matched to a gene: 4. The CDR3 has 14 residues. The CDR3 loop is CASSAGTGNGELFF. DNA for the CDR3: TGTGCCAGCAGTGCCGGGACAGGGAACGGGGAGCTGTTTTTT.

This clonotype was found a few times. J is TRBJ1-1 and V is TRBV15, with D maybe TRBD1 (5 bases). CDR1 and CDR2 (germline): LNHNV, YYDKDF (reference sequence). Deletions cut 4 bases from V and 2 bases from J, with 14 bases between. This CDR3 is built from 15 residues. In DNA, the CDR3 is TGTGCCACCAGCACATCAAGACAGAGCAACACTGAAGCTTTCTTT. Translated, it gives CATSTSRQSNTEAFF.

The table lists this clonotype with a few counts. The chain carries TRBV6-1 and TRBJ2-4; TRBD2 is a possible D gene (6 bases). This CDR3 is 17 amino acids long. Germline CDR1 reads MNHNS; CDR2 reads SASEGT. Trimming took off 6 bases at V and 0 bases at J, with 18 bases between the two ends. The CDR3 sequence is CASRSGTGILAKNIQYF. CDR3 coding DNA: TGTGCCAGCAGGTCCGGGACTGGCATCCTAGCCAAAAACATTCAGTACTTC.